This T cell receptor (beta chain) emerged from a study of cytomegalovirus exposure and HLA in healthy donors. The study ran its PCR with 60 Vbeta and 13 Jbeta primers. Sequencing was performed with immunoSEQ multiplex PCR; in TCRdb, only in-frame clones are kept and a portion is missing. The table has around 99,000 clones, under 85% seen once. The V gene end was trimmed by 0 bases and the J gene end by 7 bases; junction bases not matched to a gene: 4. Germline CDR1 reads SGHRS; CDR2 reads YFSETQ. CDR3 size: 15 residues. Source material: PBMCs. The chain joins TRBV5-1 to TRBJ1-4, with TRBD1 identical over 9 bases. This TCR came from a male donor in good health and CMV-seronegative. CDR3 bases: TGCGCCAGCAGCTTGGGGACAGGGGTTGGTGAAAAACTGTTTTTT. Translating it yields CASSLGTGVGEKLFF.